A single sample is the source of the 10 T cell receptor beta chains below, sequenced in a study of blood T cell repertoires in COVID-19. Measured with immunoSEQ multiplex PCR; TCRdb has only the in-frame clones, and not every one. The sample includes 110,000 to 150,000 clones, 87% of them seen just once. The source material was peripheral blood. The receptors derive from a woman aged 40-49 years with acute or convalescent COVID-19.

This rearrangement joins TRBV7-8 to TRBJ2-4; 11 bases are a match to TRBD1. The CDR3 contains 16 residues. V was pared by 4 bases and J by 6 bases, with 8 bases of the junction left unmatched. CDR1 SGHVS and CDR2 FQNEAQ come from the germline V gene. As DNA, the CDR3 is TGTGCCAGCAGCTCAAGGACAGGGGGCGGGGGAAACATTCAGTACTTC. Amino acids: CASSSRTGGGGNIQYF.

The gene calls are TRBV3-1 (or the pseudogene TRBV3-2) and TRBJ2-1; maybe TRBD1 (6 bases). CDR3 length equals 15 residues. The V gene lost 2 bases and the J gene lost 7 bases, with 15 bases spanning the gap. CDR1 LGHDT and CDR2 YNNKEL come from the germline V gene (reference sequence). CDR3 in DNA: TGTGCCAGCAGCCAAATAACAGGGTTAGTGAATGAGCAGTTCTTC. Protein product: CASSQITGLVNEQFF.

The V and J genes are TRBV18 and TRBJ2-2; D is unresolved. Germline V gives CDR1 KGHSH, CDR2 LQKENI. This CDR3 region has 14 residues. V lost 3 bases and J lost 2, with 7 bases in between. The CDR3 region is CASSPNSNTGELFF. Here the CDR3 DNA reads TGTGCCAGCTCACCGAACTCCAACACCGGGGAGCTGTTTTTT.

This clone was seen just once. The chain employs TRBV5-6 and TRBJ1-2, with TRBD1 matching over 9 bases. The V gene's germline CDR1 is SGHDT and CDR2 YYEEEE. Trimming removed 3 bases from V and 5 bases from J; junction bases left unmatched: 5. The CDR3 covers 14 residues. The CDR3 is CASSWGQGKYGYTF. Written as DNA, the CDR3 is TGTGCCAGCAGCTGGGGACAGGGTAAATATGGCTACACCTTC.

CDR3 amino acids: CASSSQGGETQYF. The CDR3 DNA reads TGTGCCAGCAGCTCCCAGGGGGGTGAGACCCAGTACTTC. The gene calls are TRBV7-3 and TRBJ2-5; tentative D call: TRBD1 (7 bases). V dropped 4 bases and J dropped 5 bases, with 11 bases sitting between them. The CDR3 runs to 13 residues. In germline, CDR1 is SGHTA, CDR2 FQGTGA.

The V and J genes are TRBV6-4 and TRBJ2-3; TRBD2 agrees at 9 bases. Germline V gene sequence: CDR1 MRHNA, CDR2 SNTAGT. V trimming: 0 bases; J trimming: 4 bases; junction bases outside the gene matches: 5. This CDR3 comprises 16 residues. Here the CDR3 DNA reads TGTGCCAGCAGTGACTCGGGCGGGGGGGCGTCAGATACGCAGTATTTT. Translation gives CASSDSGGGASDTQYF.

V gene TRBV6-5 combines with J gene TRBJ2-1, with 13 bases identical to TRBD2. Unmatched junction bases numbered 3, after V lost 4 bases and J lost 6 bases. This CDR3 is built from 15 residues. CDR1 MNHEY and CDR2 SVGAGI come from the germline V gene. CDR3 in DNA: TGTGCCAGCAGTTTACTAGCGGGAGGGCTCAATGAGCAGTTCTTC. It encodes CASSLLAGGLNEQFF.

V and J are TRBV5-1 and TRBJ2-3, with D perhaps TRBD2 (6 bases). The CDR3 runs to 16 residues. Germline V gives CDR1 SGHRS, CDR2 YFSETQ. The V end was cut by 3 bases, the J end by 0 bases, with 14 bases between. The CDR3 sequence is CASSWGTVSSTDTQYF. In nucleotides, the CDR3 is TGCGCCAGCAGCTGGGGGACTGTCTCTAGCACAGATACGCAGTATTTT.

This chain joins TRBV5-4 and TRBJ2-5; TRBD1 agrees at 9 bases. The junction had 2 bases not matched to a gene; V was cut back by 2 bases and J by 3 bases. Germline V gene data show CDR1 as SGHNT and CDR2 as YYREEE (reference sequence). CDR3 length: 14 residues. The CDR3 DNA reads TGTGCCAGCAGCTTTTGGACAGGGGAAGAGACCCAGTACTTC. It codes for CASSFWTGEETQYF. Combining the CDR3 with reference TRBV5-4 and TRBJ2-5 gives the whole variable domain ETGVTQSPTHLIKTRGQQVTLRCSSQSGHNTVSWYQQALGQGPQFIFQYYREEENGRGNFPPRFSGLQFPNYSSELNVNALELDDSALYLCASSFWTGEETQYFGPGTRLLVL.

The chain joins TRBV5-1 to TRBJ2-1; a weak D match, TRBD2 (6 bases). This CDR3 region has 13 residues. Germline values: CDR1 SGHRS, CDR2 YFSETQ. V was pared by 0 bases and J by 5 bases, with 6 bases between. The CDR3 spells CASSLGTNNEQFF. Written as DNA, the CDR3 is TGCGCCAGCAGCTTGGGGACTAACAATGAGCAGTTCTTC.